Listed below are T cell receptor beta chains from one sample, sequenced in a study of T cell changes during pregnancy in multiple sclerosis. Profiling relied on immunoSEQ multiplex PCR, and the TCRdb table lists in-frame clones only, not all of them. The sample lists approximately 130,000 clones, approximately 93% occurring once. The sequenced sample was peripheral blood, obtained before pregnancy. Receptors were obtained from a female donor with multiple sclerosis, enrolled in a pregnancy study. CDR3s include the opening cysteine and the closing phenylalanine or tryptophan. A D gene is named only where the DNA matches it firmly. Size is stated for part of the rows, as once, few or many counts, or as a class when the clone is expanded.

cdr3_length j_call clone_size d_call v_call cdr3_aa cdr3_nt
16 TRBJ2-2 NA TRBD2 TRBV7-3 CASSSPGLAARGELFF TGTGCCAGCAGCTCTCCGGGACTAGCGGCCCGCGGGGAGCTGTTTTTT
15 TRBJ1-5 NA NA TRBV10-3 CAISDSGHGGQPQHF TGTGCCATCAGTGATTCGGGGCACGGGGGTCAGCCCCAGCATTTT
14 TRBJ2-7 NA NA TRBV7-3 CASSLTLSSGEQYF TGTGCCAGCAGCTTAACACTCTCCAGCGGCGAGCAGTACTTC
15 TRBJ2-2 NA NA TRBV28 CASSTPMRSTGELFF TGTGCCAGCAGTACACCCATGAGGAGCACCGGGGAGCTGTTTTTT
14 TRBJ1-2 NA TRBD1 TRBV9 CASSVGQGAFGYTF TGTGCCAGCAGCGTAGGACAGGGGGCGTTTGGCTACACCTTC
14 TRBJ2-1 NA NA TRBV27 CASSFQGPYNEQFF TGTGCCAGCAGTTTCCAGGGGCCCTACAATGAGCAGTTCTTC
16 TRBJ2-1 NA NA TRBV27 CASSFGGLSSYNEQFF TGTGCCAGCAGTTTCGGGGGGCTAAGCTCCTACAATGAGCAGTTCTTC
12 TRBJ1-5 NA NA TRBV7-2 CASSLYSWPQHF TGTGCCAGCAGCTTATATTCGTGGCCCCAGCATTTT
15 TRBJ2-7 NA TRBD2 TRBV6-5 CASSPGLAVSYEQYF TGTGCCAGCAGTCCGGGACTAGCGGTATCCTACGAGCAGTACTTC
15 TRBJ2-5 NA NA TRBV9 CASSVNGRIGETQYF TGTGCCAGCAGCGTTAACGGGAGAATTGGGGAGACCCAGTACTTC
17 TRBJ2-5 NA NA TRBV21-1 CAITKPPTGTTGETQYF TGTGCCATTACGAAGCCCCCCACAGGGACGACGGGGGAGACCCAGTACTTC
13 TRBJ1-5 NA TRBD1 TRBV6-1 CASSLRTGQPQHF TGTGCCAGCAGTCTGCGGACAGGGCAGCCCCAGCATTTT
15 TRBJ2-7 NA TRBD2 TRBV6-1 CASSEDGLAPYEQYF TGTGCCAGCAGTGAAGATGGACTAGCTCCTTACGAGCAGTACTTC
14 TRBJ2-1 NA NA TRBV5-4 CASSLRGSYNEQFF TGTGCCAGCAGCTTGAGGGGATCCTACAATGAGCAGTTCTTC
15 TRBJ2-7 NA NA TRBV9 CASSVSGESPYEQYF TGTGCCAGCAGCGTATCTGGGGAGAGCCCCTACGAGCAGTACTTC
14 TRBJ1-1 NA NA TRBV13 CASSPTGPNTEAFF TGTGCCAGCAGCCCCACAGGTCCGAACACTGAAGCTTTCTTT
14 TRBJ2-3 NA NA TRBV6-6 CASSAPRGADTQYF TGTGCCAGCAGTGCCCCCCGGGGAGCAGATACGCAGTATTTT
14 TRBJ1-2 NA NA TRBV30 CAWNFMNTNYGYTF TGTGCCTGGAACTTTATGAATACTAACTATGGCTACACCTTC
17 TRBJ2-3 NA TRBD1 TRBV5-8 CASSLARGRGGPDTQYF TGTGCCAGCAGCTTGGCCAGGGGCCGAGGGGGCCCCGATACGCAGTATTTT
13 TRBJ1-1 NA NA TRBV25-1 CASTQGLNTEAFF TGTGCCAGCACCCAGGGATTGAACACTGAAGCTTTCTTT
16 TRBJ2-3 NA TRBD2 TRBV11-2 CASSLRLAGTTDTQYF TGTGCCAGCAGCCTCCGACTAGCGGGGACCACAGATACGCAGTATTTT
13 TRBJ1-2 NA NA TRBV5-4 CASSLQASYGYTF TGTGCCAGCAGCTTACAGGCTTCCTATGGCTACACCTTC
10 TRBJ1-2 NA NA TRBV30 CAWSGGGYTF TGTGCCTGGAGCGGGGGGGGCTACACCTTC
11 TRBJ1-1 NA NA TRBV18 CASSPNTEAFF TGTGCCAGCTCCCCTAACACTGAAGCTTTCTTT
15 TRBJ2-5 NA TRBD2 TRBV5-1 CASSLETSGGETQYF TGCGCCAGCAGCTTGGAAACTAGCGGGGGTGAGACCCAGTACTTC
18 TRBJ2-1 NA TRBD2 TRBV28 CASSFILAGGRQFDEQFF TGTGCCAGCAGTTTTATACTAGCGGGAGGCCGACAGTTCGATGAGCAGTTCTTC
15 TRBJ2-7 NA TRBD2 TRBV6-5 CASSYGGGVEGEQYF TGTGCCAGCAGTTACGGGGGGGGTGTGGAGGGTGAGCAGTACTTC
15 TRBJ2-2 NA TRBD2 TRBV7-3 CASSYASGMGGELFF TGTGCCAGCAGCTACGCTAGCGGGATGGGCGGGGAGCTGTTTTTT
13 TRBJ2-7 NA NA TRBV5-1 CASSLGGPYEQYF TGCGCCAGCAGCTTGGGTGGCCCCTACGAGCAGTACTTC
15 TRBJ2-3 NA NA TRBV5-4 CASSLGSALTDTQYF TGTGCCAGCAGCTTAGGTAGCGCTCTCACAGATACGCAGTATTTT
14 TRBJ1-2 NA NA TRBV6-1 CASSEATANYGYTF TGTGCCAGCAGTGAAGCCACAGCAAACTATGGCTACACCTTC
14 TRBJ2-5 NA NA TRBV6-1 CASSETRGEETQYF TGTGCCAGCAGTGAAACCAGGGGGGAAGAGACCCAGTACTTC
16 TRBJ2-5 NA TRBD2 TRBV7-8 CASSLISGGVGETQYF TGTGCCAGCAGCTTAATTAGCGGGGGAGTCGGGGAGACCCAGTACTTC
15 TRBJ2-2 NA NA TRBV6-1 CASSERQGNTGELFF TGTGCCAGCAGTGAAAGGCAGGGGAACACCGGGGAGCTGTTTTTT
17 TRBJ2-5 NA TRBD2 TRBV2 CASSEHLAGALQETQYF TGTGCCAGCAGTGAACACCTAGCGGGGGCCCTCCAAGAGACCCAGTACTTC
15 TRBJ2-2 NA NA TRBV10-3 CAITEGGRNTGELFF TGTGCCATCACCGAGGGGGGGAGGAACACCGGGGAGCTGTTTTTT
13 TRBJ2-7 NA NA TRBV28 CASRERDLPEQYF TGTGCCAGCAGAGAACGGGACTTACCCGAGCAGTACTTC
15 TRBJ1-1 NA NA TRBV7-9 CASSSPTGRNTEAFF TGTGCCAGCAGCTCCCCCACAGGGAGGAACACTGAAGCTTTCTTT
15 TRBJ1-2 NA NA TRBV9 CASRKGIGEPYGYTF TGTGCCAGCAGGAAGGGGATTGGGGAACCTTATGGCTACACCTTC
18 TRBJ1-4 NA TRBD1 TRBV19 CASTPGQGASATNEKLFF TGTGCCAGTACCCCGGGACAGGGGGCTTCGGCAACTAATGAAAAACTGTTTTTT
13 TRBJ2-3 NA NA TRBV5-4 CASSLRGADTQYF TGTGCCAGCAGCTTGAGGGGCGCAGATACGCAGTATTTT
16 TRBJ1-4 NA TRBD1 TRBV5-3 CARSSRTGGLREKLFF TGTGCCAGAAGCTCCCGGACAGGGGGGCTGAGAGAAAAACTGTTTTTT
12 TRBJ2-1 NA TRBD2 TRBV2 CAGGGRRGEQFF TGTGCCGGCGGGGGGCGGAGGGGTGAGCAGTTCTTC
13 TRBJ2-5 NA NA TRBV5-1 CASSFIGRETQYF TGCGCCAGCAGCTTCATAGGGAGAGAGACCCAGTACTTC
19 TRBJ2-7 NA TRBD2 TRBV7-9 CASSRTGTSGRDDTYEQYF TGTGCCAGCAGTCGAACCGGGACTAGCGGGAGGGACGATACCTACGAGCAGTACTTC
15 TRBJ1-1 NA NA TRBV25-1 CASSEPGGMNTEAFF TGTGCCAGCAGTGAACCCGGGGGGATGAACACTGAAGCTTTCTTT
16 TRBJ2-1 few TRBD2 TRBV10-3 CAISERLAGGYNEQFF TGTGCCATCAGTGAGCGACTAGCGGGAGGGTACAATGAGCAGTTCTTC